Listed here are 21 T cell receptor beta chains from one sample, sequenced in a study of cytomegalovirus exposure and HLA in healthy donors. 13 Jbeta primers and 60 Vbeta primers were used for the PCR. The repertoire was sequenced with immunoSEQ multiplex PCR; TCRdb's copy has only in-frame clones and lacks some. The data contain some 140,000 clones, approximately 75% of them seen just once; the ten biggest clones take up less than 3.5%. The sequencing sample was made of PBMCs. The receptors were sampled from a man aged 18 to 35 in good health and CMV-seronegative.

V is TRBV29-1 and J is TRBJ2-5; a possible D gene is TRBD1 (6 bases). The germline V gene encodes CDR1 SQVTM and CDR2 ANQGSEA. The CDR3 runs 15 residues. The ends were cut back, 6 bases at V and 5 bases at J, with 22 bases in the middle. The CDR3 nucleotides read TGCAGCGTCGGGACAAGAGGGTTCCGGAGGGAGACCCAGTACTTC. Translating it yields CSVGTRGFRRETQYF.

A word on this clone: The same CDR3 also results from other DNA sequences found in this sample. The V gene is TRBV18, the J gene TRBJ1-5, with TRBD1 matching 9 bases. Germline trimming cut 2 bases from V and 4 bases from J; bases unmatched to any gene: 3. CDR3 length equals 15 residues. Germline CDR1 is KGHSH and CDR2 is LQKENI. The CDR3 nucleotides read TGTGCCAGCTCACCAGGGACAGGGAGTAATCAGCCCCAGCATTTT. It yields the protein CASSPGTGSNQPQHF.

The rearrangement joins TRBV4-1 to TRBJ2-5; D may be TRBD1 (5 bases). CDR3 length: 15 residues. Germline V CDR1 and CDR2: MGHRA, YSYEKL. The V gene lost 0 bases and the J gene lost 2 bases, with 10 bases spanning the gap. In DNA, the CDR3 is TGCGCCAGCAGCCAAGACTGGCAGGGTCAAGAGACCCAGTACTTC. Translation gives CASSQDWQGQETQYF.

The J gene is TRBJ2-1, the V gene TRBV11-3, with 7 bases aligning to TRBD2. The CDR3 is 13 amino acids. Germline CDR1 reads SGHNT; CDR2 reads YENEEA. V shed 1 base and J 12 bases; nucleotides not matched to a gene: 6. CDR3 sequence (DNA): TGTGCCAGCAGCTTAGGCCCCCAGCGGGGGCAGTTCTTC. Encoded protein: CASSLGPQRGQFF.

V gene TRBV7-2 combines with J gene TRBJ2-3, with TRBD2 identical over 9 bases. This CDR3 is built from 18 residues. Germline V CDR1 and CDR2: SGHTA, FQGNSA. Trimming cost V 6 bases and J 3 bases; bases outside gene matches: 16. DNA of the CDR3: TGTGCCAGCAGGTCTTCGGGGGGTTCGGCGGGGGGGACAGATACGCAGTATTTT. This encodes CASRSSGGSAGGTDTQYF. Using reference TRBV7-2 and TRBJ2-3 for the parts outside the CDR3, the full variable domain is GAGVSQSPSNKVTEKGKDVELRCDPISGHTALYWYRQSLGQGLEFLIYFQGNSAPDKSGLPSDRFSAERTGGSVSTLTIQRTQQEDSAVYLCASRSSGGSAGGTDTQYFGPGTRLTVL.

The rearrangement uses TRBV27 and TRBJ2-1; TRBD1 matches 7 bases. The J segment lost 7 bases and the V segment lost 5 bases, leaving 2 bases of the junction unmatched. Germline CDR1 is MNHEY and CDR2 is SMNVEV (reference sequence). This CDR3 spans 12 amino acids. CDR3 sequence (DNA): TGTGCCAGCAGTCAGGGACAGAATGAGCAGTTCTTC. This gives the protein CASSQGQNEQFF.

The rearrangement links TRBV9 to TRBJ2-6; a weak D match, TRBD2 (5 bases). Germline V lookup: CDR1 SGDLS, CDR2 YYNGEE. V was shortened by 4 bases and J by 1 base, with 9 bases between the two germline ends. The CDR3 consists of 15 residues. CDR3 nucleotide sequence: TGTGCCAGCAGCCCGGACTCATCTGGGGCCAACGTCCTGACTTTC. It translates to CASSPDSSGANVLTF.

This chain uses TRBV10-2 with TRBJ2-3, with 9 bases identical to TRBD1. Losses at the gene ends were 4 bases for V and 4 bases for J; bases not matched to a gene: 6. CDR1 and CDR2 from the germline V gene are WSHSY and SAAADI. CDR3 length equals 15 residues. Here the CDR3 DNA reads TGCGCCAGCAGTGGGGACAGGGCATTTCCAGATACGCAGTATTTT. As protein: CASSGDRAFPDTQYF.

About this clone: The junction and the germline gene differ at one end; a read error may be behind it. This chain links TRBV11-3 with TRBJ1-1; possible D gene TRBD1, 5 bases. The CDR3 has 14 residues. CDR1 is SGHNT, CDR2 YENEEA, per germline. This chain's CDR3 is CVSSSGVGNTEAFF. CDR3 nucleotide sequence: TGTGTCAGCAGCTCGGGGGTCGGGAACACTGAAGCTTTCTTT.

This chain uses TRBV5-4 with TRBJ1-2; TRBD1 aligns across 11 bases. V lost 4 bases and J lost 9; bases outside the gene matches: 17. This CDR3 has 17 amino acids. Looked up from germline, CDR1 is SGHNT and CDR2 is YYREEE (reference sequence). The CDR3 spells CASSPPRTWTGGGSYTF. CDR3 DNA sequence: TGTGCCAGCAGCCCCCCCCGGACTTGGACAGGGGGCGGGAGCTACACCTTC.

DNA of the CDR3: TGTGCCAGCAGTGGTCGGCAGGGGGTCAGCACCGGGGAGCTGTTTTTT. It encodes CASSGRQGVSTGELFF. This sequence joins TRBV6-4 and TRBJ2-2; 7 bases are a match to TRBD1. The J segment lost 4 bases and the V segment lost 4 bases, leaving 9 bases of the junction unmatched. The CDR3 sequence is 16 residues long. CDR1 and CDR2 from the germline V gene are MRHNA and SNTAGT.

The V call is TRBV11-2, the J call TRBJ2-5, with D perhaps matching TRBD1 (6 bases). This CDR3 region has 17 residues. V was shortened by 4 bases and J by 2 bases, with 20 bases between the two germline ends. Per the germline V gene, CDR1 is SGHAT and CDR2 is FQNNGV. The CDR3 coding sequence is TGTGCCAGCAGCTCCAACCCATGGAGAGGGGGACAAGAGACCCAGTACTTC. It codes for CASSSNPWRGGQETQYF.

The V gene is TRBV4-1, the J gene TRBJ2-2; TRBD2 matches 8 bases. Germline lookup yields CDR1 MGHRA and CDR2 YSYEKL. The ends lost 4 bases at V and 1 base at J; junction bases unmatched: 11. The CDR3 is made up of 18 amino acids. The CDR3 here is CASSRNRGGPENTGELFF. DNA for the CDR3: TGCGCCAGCAGCCGCAACCGGGGGGGTCCCGAGAACACCGGGGAGCTGTTTTTT.

This clone has only one observation. This sequence joins TRBV2 and TRBJ2-4; TRBD1 agrees at 7 bases. V gave up 7 bases and J gave up 12 bases; unmatched junction bases: 9. The CDR3 loop spans 12 amino acids. CDR1 is SNHLY and CDR2 is FYNNEI in the germline V gene. The CDR3: CASTQDRQRQYF. CDR3 DNA sequence: TGTGCCAGCACCCAGGACAGGCAACGTCAGTACTTC.

V and J are TRBV28 and TRBJ2-5, with D perhaps TRBD1 (6 bases). CDR1 is MDHEN and CDR2 is SYDVKM in the germline V gene. The V end lost 2 bases, the J end lost 5 bases, and 18 bases lay between the germline ends. The CDR3 loop spans 16 amino acids. The CDR3: CASSLGPGAIRETQYF. The CDR3 nucleotides are TGTGCCAGCAGTTTAGGGCCAGGGGCGATCCGGGAGACCCAGTACTTC.

The chain links TRBV19 to TRBJ1-1; no clear D gene. The length of the CDR3 is 11 residues. Germline lookup yields CDR1 LNHDA and CDR2 SQIVND (reference sequence). V was pared by 7 bases and J by 6 bases, with 9 bases between. The CDR3, as DNA: TGTGCCAGTACCGTGTTCGCTGAAGCTTTCTTT. Translated, it gives CASTVFAEAFF.

This clone was recorded only once. V is TRBV25-1 and J is TRBJ1-1; the match to TRBD1 covers 9 bases. Germline assignment: CDR1 MGHDK and CDR2 SYGVNS. The CDR3 sequence is 17 residues long. V gave up 3 bases and J gave up 4 bases; unmatched junction bases: 12. Here the CDR3 reads CASSDSSWGQGGTEAFF. Here the CDR3 DNA reads TGTGCCAGCAGTGATTCGAGTTGGGGACAGGGAGGCACTGAAGCTTTCTTT.

The J gene is TRBJ1-2, the V gene TRBV9; 11 bases fit TRBD1. The length of the CDR3 is 19 residues. Germline V gives CDR1 SGDLS, CDR2 YYNGEE. J gave up 0 bases and V 0 bases, and 10 bases lay outside the gene matches. The CDR3 DNA reads as TGTGCCAGCAGCGTAGGTCTAGGGGACAGGGGGATTACTAACTATGGCTACACCTTC. It specifies CASSVGLGDRGITNYGYTF.

The CDR3 coding sequence is TGTGCCAGCAGGCTAGACAGCTTTAATGAAAAACTGTTTTTT. Translation gives CASRLDSFNEKLFF. The chain carries TRBV27 and TRBJ1-4, with a tentative D call TRBD1 (5 bases). CDR1 is MNHEY, CDR2 SMNVEV, per germline (reference sequence). The CDR3 loop spans 14 amino acids. V was pared by 6 bases and J by 4 bases, with 12 bases between.

The gene calls are TRBV5-5 and TRBJ2-2, with TRBD2 matching over 9 bases. CDR3 length equals 17 residues. Germline V gene sequence: CDR1 SGHKS, CDR2 YYEKEE (reference sequence). V was pared by 5 bases and J by 1 base, with 9 bases of the junction left unmatched. CDR3 region: CASRVLSGGMNTGELFF. CDR3 DNA: TGTGCCAGCAGGGTTCTTAGCGGGGGAATGAACACCGGGGAGCTGTTTTTT.

The chain employs TRBV5-3 and TRBJ2-7, with TRBD1 as a possible D gene (6 bases). TRBV5-3 has ORF status, its function being uncertain. V lost 3 bases and J 5 bases, leaving 12 bases between the germline ends. The CDR3 extends over 13 amino acids. CDR3 sequence: CARSSTGNHEQYV. The CDR3 region has the DNA TGTGCCAGAAGCTCAACAGGGAACCACGAGCAGTACGTC.